A single sample gave rise to the 6 T cell receptor beta chains below, sequenced in a study of T cell clonotyping in hematopoietic cell transplantation. The assay was immunoSEQ multiplex PCR, and TCRdb's table has in-frame clones only and misses some. There are about 28,000 clones in the sample; approximately 82% occur only once, and around 1.8% lies in the top ten. The time point is: recipient sample about 28 days before transplant, after cytoreduction. This specimen consisted of peripheral blood mononuclear cells, obtained before stem cell transplant. All receptors come from a man in his forties with acute myeloid leukemia. Some clones in this sample may be carry-over from other donors' samples.

In DNA form, the CDR3 reads TGTGCCAGCAGTGCGGCAAATGAGCAGTTCTTC. It specifies CASSAANEQFF. The V call is TRBV2, the J call TRBJ2-1, with D hard to call. Deletions cut 4 bases from V and 7 bases from J, with 5 bases between. The CDR3 contains 11 residues. The germline V gene encodes CDR1 SNHLY and CDR2 FYNNEI.

The chain joins TRBV7-9 to TRBJ2-2, with D tentatively TRBD1 (5 bases). Trimming removed 8 bases from V and 4 bases from J, with 17 bases in between. The CDR3 sequence is 15 residues long. Germline V gives CDR1 SEHNR, CDR2 FQNEAQ (reference sequence). The DNA of the CDR3 is TGTGCCAGCTTTTCTCAGGGCTCGTCCACCGGGGAGCTGTTTTTT. This sequence encodes CASFSQGSSTGELFF.

The chain joins TRBV6-5 to TRBJ2-7; D possibly corresponds to TRBD2 (6 bases). This CDR3 contains 15 residues. Germline CDR1 and CDR2: MNHEY and SVGAGI. V was cut by 5 bases and J by 2 bases, with 16 bases left in between. Written as DNA, the CDR3 is TGTGCCAGCAGTAAGATCGGGACTGGAGCCTACGAGCAGTACTTC. Translating gives CASSKIGTGAYEQYF.

A single count supports this clone. V is TRBV19 and J is TRBJ1-3, with D perhaps TRBD1 (5 bases). Germline V gene lookup returns CDR1 LNHDA and CDR2 SQIVND (reference sequence). Trimming cost V 8 bases and J 0 bases, with 8 bases left between them. The CDR3 extends over 13 amino acids. The CDR3 DNA sequence: TGTGCCAGTTCCCAGGGCTCTGGAAACACCATATATTTT. This encodes CASSQGSGNTIYF. Complete variable domain (other parts from reference TRBV19 and TRBJ1-3): DGGITQSPKYLFRKEGQNVTLSCEQNLNHDAMYWYRQDPGQGLRLIYYSQIVNDFQKGDIAEGYSVSREKKESFPLTVTSAQKNPTAFYLCASSQGSGNTIYFGEGSWLTVV.

The chain employs TRBV11-3 and TRBJ1-1; D remains unclear. The V and J ends lost 6 bases and 1 base respectively, with 18 bases between them. This CDR3 is built from 16 residues. Germline CDR1 SGHNT, CDR2 YENEEA. The CDR3 reads CASRPLTASRNTEAFF. The DNA for the CDR3 is TGTGCCAGCAGGCCTTTGACCGCTTCTCGGAACACTGAAGCTTTCTTT.

This chain links TRBV27 with TRBJ2-1; 10 nucleotides agree with TRBD2. V was pared by 6 bases and J by 4 bases, with 6 bases of the junction left unmatched. The CDR3 contains 15 residues. From germline, CDR1 is MNHEY and CDR2 SMNVEV (reference sequence). CDR3 coding DNA: TGTGCCAGCAGACTAGCGGGAAGGGGGTACAATGAGCAGTTCTTC. Protein sequence: CASRLAGRGYNEQFF.